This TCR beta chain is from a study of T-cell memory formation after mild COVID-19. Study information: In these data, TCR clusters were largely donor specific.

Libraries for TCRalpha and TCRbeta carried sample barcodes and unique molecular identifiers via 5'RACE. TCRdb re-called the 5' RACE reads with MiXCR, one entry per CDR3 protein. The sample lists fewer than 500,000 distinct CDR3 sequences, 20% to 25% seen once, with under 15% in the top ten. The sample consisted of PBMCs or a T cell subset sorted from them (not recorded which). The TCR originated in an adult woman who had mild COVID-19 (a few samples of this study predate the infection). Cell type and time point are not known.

The CDR3: CASSQERNTGELFF. CDR3 nucleotides: TGCGCCAGCAGCCAGGAGAGGAACACCGGGGAGCTGTTTTTT. This chain joins TRBV4-1 and TRBJ2-2; D remains unclear. The CDR3 has 14 amino acids. Germline V gene sequence: CDR1 MGHRA, CDR2 YSYEKL. V gave up 3 bases and J gave up 1 base, with 6 bases separating them.